Presented here are 17 T cell receptor beta chains from one specimen sequenced in a study of blood T cells in healthy people across ages. Using a J-beta primer mix together with a sample-barcoded 5' primer, a second PCR was run for about 7 to 12 cycles. TCRdb re-analysed the 5' RACE reads in MiXCR, keeping a single row per CDR3 protein. The sample yields roughly 2 million distinct CDR3 sequences, just under 50% seen once. Material for sequencing was blood. The receptor source for this set is a woman aged 40 to 50 in good health.

The V gene is TRBV4-3, the J gene TRBJ2-3; D call uncertain. Germline-derived CDR1 and CDR2 are LGHNA and YSLEER. V lost 4 bases to trimming and J lost 4 bases, with 9 bases between them. CDR3 length: 13 residues. CDR3 DNA sequence: TGCGCCAGCAGCCGGATCGAGGCAGATACGCAGTATTTT. This sequence encodes CASSRIEADTQYF.

V and J are TRBV20-1 and TRBJ1-2; 9 nucleotides match TRBD1. The CDR3 spans 14 residues. Germline CDR1 and CDR2: DFQATT and SNEGSKA (reference sequence). The ends lost 2 bases at V and 4 bases at J; junction bases unmatched: 5. The CDR3 here is CSARPGTGIYGYTF. CDR3 sequence (DNA): TGCAGTGCTAGACCCGGGACAGGGATCTATGGCTACACCTTC.

Only a few counts were recorded for this clonotype. The rearrangement links TRBV7-9 to TRBJ1-2; no definite D call. This CDR3 is built from 13 residues. Per germline, CDR1 SEHNR and CDR2 FQNEAQ (reference sequence). Trimming stripped 5 bases from V and 6 bases from J, with 13 bases between. This CDR3 reads CASSLLPTDGYTF. The CDR3 DNA is TGTGCCAGCAGCCTCCTGCCAACAGATGGCTACACCTTC.

This chain links TRBV6-6 with TRBJ2-3; 9 nucleotides match TRBD2. CDR1 MNHNY and CDR2 SVGAGI come from the germline V gene (reference sequence). The length of the CDR3 is 14 residues. V was pared by 11 bases and J by 0 bases, with 6 bases of the junction left unmatched. The CDR3 protein is CAGGGDLSTDTQYF. CDR3 DNA: TGTGCCGGCGGGGGGGACCTCAGCACAGATACGCAGTATTTT.

This chain uses TRBV5-1 with TRBJ2-4; possibly TRBD2 for D (6 bases). The J call may be in error: the DNA end matches TRBJ2-5 better. Per germline, CDR1 SGHRS and CDR2 YFSETQ. This CDR3 is 13 amino acids long. CDR3 amino acids: CASSAEGKETQYF. CDR3 sequence (DNA): TGCGCCAGCAGCGCGGAGGGGAAAGAGACCCAGTACTTC.

This clonotype has only a few counts. The chain links TRBV29-1 to TRBJ1-1, with TRBD1 matching over 9 bases. J gave up 4 bases and V 6 bases, and 12 bases lay outside the gene matches. Germline assignment: CDR1 SQVTM and CDR2 ANQGSEA. This CDR3 is built from 15 residues. The CDR3 sequence is CSVVVTGGRSTEAFF. CDR3 bases: TGCAGCGTCGTCGTGACAGGGGGACGGTCCACTGAAGCTTTCTTT.

This clonotype occurred a few times. CDR3 region: CASSYSPGTQYF. CDR3 sequence (DNA): TGTGCCAGCAGTTATTCGCCTGGGACCCAGTACTTC. This chain joins TRBV6-2 or TRBV6-3 and TRBJ2-5; unclear D gene. Trimming pared 3 bases from V and 7 bases from J, leaving 9 bases between. The CDR3 contains 12 residues. Per the germline V gene, CDR1 is MNHEY and CDR2 is SVGEGT.

The chain links TRBV7-9 to TRBJ1-6; D is unclear. V lost 5 bases and J 9 bases, leaving 14 bases between the germline ends. Germline V gene lookup returns CDR1 SEHNR and CDR2 FQNEAQ (reference sequence). There are 14 residues in the CDR3. CDR3 sequence: CASSVEGSSSPLHF. CDR3 coding DNA: TGTGCCAGCAGCGTAGAAGGGTCTAGTTCACCCCTCCACTTT. Supplemented by reference TRBV7-9 and TRBJ1-6, the full variable domain reads DTGVSQNPRHKITKRGQNVTFRCDPISEHNRLYWYRQTLGQGPEFLTYFQNEAQLEKSRLLSDRFSAERPKGSFSTLEIQRTEQGDSAMYLCASSVEGSSSPLHFGNGTRLTVT.

The CDR3 spells CASSRTRTDQPQHF. For the CDR3, the DNA is TGTGCCAGCAGTCGGACAAGAACCGATCAGCCCCAGCATTTT. The chain couples TRBV12-3 or TRBV12-4 to TRBJ1-5; D might be TRBD1 (5 bases). Trimming pared 5 bases from V and 5 bases from J, leaving 13 bases between. This CDR3 contains 14 residues.

This clonotype appeared a few times. The J gene is TRBJ2-1, the V gene TRBV20-1, with D possibly matching TRBD1 (6 bases). Germline V gives CDR1 DFQATT, CDR2 SNEGSKA (reference sequence). Trimming stripped 5 bases from V and 10 bases from J, with 18 bases between. The CDR3 has 13 residues. CDR3 protein: CSAPGQALGEQFF. The CDR3 bases are TGCAGTGCTCCGGGACAAGCCCTCGGCGAGCAGTTCTTC.

The chain carries TRBV20-1 and TRBJ1-2; TRBD1 aligns across 8 bases. J gave up 6 bases and V 3 bases, and 3 bases lay outside the gene matches. In germline, CDR1 is DFQATT, CDR2 SNEGSKA (reference sequence). The CDR3 contains 12 residues. For the CDR3, the DNA is TGCAGTGCTAGCCAGGGGGCAGATGGCTACACCTTC. Its translation is CSASQGADGYTF.

This clonotype has a handful of counts. V gene TRBV5-1 combines with J gene TRBJ2-1; D is ambiguous. Trimming shortened V by 6 bases and J by 5 bases, and 18 bases separated the two germline ends. Germline-derived CDR1 and CDR2 are SGHRS and YFSETQ. The CDR3 consists of 15 residues. This CDR3 is CASTRTQNNNNEQFF. The CDR3 DNA reads as TGCGCCAGCACCCGGACCCAAAATAATAACAATGAGCAGTTCTTC.

This clonotype has just a few counts. CDR3 residues: CASSPDSFYNSPLHF. In nucleotides, the CDR3 is TGTGCCAGCAGCCCTGACAGCTTTTATAATTCACCCCTCCACTTT. V gene TRBV6-6 combines with J gene TRBJ1-6, with a possible D match to TRBD1 (5 bases). V lost 6 bases to trimming and J lost 4 bases, with 13 bases between them. CDR1 is MNHNY, CDR2 SVGAGI, per germline (reference sequence). The CDR3 totals 15 residues.

Comment on this clonotype: One junction end disagrees with the germline gene, perhaps due to a read error. The genes are TRBV5-1 and TRBJ2-7; weak D call: TRBD1 (5 bases). The CDR3 totals 14 residues. Per germline, CDR1 SGHRS and CDR2 YFSETQ. The CDR3 here is CASSFLRLDNERYF. The CDR3 coding sequence is TGCGCCAGCAGCTTTCTCCGGTTGGACAACGAGCGGTACTTC.

Note on this clonotype: Mismatch with germline at one junction end may stem from a read error. The J gene is TRBJ1-6, the V gene TRBV5-1; perhaps TRBD1 as D (6 bases). The germline V gene has CDR1 SGHRS and CDR2 YFSETQ. The CDR3 extends over 13 amino acids. In DNA form, the CDR3 reads TGCGCCAGCAGACAGGGATTTAATTCGCCCCTCCACTTT. Protein sequence: CASRQGFNSPLHF.

This rearrangement joins TRBV2 to TRBJ2-7, with D hard to call. Germline-derived CDR1 and CDR2 are SNHLY and FYNNEI. This CDR3 spans 14 amino acids. The V and J ends lost 7 bases and 3 bases respectively, with 16 bases between them. The CDR3 here is CASMRQAGYYEQYF. The CDR3 DNA reads TGTGCCAGCATGCGCCAGGCAGGCTACTACGAGCAGTACTTC.

The chain employs TRBV24-1 and TRBJ2-1, with TRBD2 matching over 8 bases. This CDR3 spans 13 amino acids. Germline V gene sequence: CDR1 KGHDR, CDR2 SFDVKD. Trimming at V came to 10 bases and at J to 2 bases, leaving 3 bases not matched to a gene. Here the CDR3 reads CATSGGTYNEQFF. DNA of the CDR3: TGTGCCACGTCGGGGGGGACCTACAATGAGCAGTTCTTC.